The TCR beta chain under discussion was sequenced for a study of blood T cell repertoires in COVID-19. Germline CDR1 and CDR2: SEHNR and FQNEAQ (reference sequence). The CDR3 totals 14 residues. Trimming left V 5 bases short and J 8 bases short, with 18 bases between. TCRdb's copy holds only in-frame clones and misses some; the assay was immunoSEQ multiplex PCR. The sample holds around 230,000 clones, 81% seen once. Sequenced material: peripheral blood. The sequence derives from a woman of 80 years or more with acute or convalescent COVID-19. This chain links TRBV7-9 with TRBJ1-1; no clear D gene. The DNA of the CDR3 is TGTGCCAGCAGCACCACGGATCGGGAAGGAGAAGCTTTCTTT. It yields the protein CASSTTDREGEAFF.